The 2 T cell receptor beta chains in this list originate from one sample, sequenced in a study of control samples from healthy donors and cancer patients. The method was immunoSEQ multiplex PCR; TCRdb's version includes in-frame clones alone and lacks a portion of them. Counted here are 120,000 to 150,000 clones, approximately 92% occurring once; the ten biggest clones make up approximately 2.9%. The sample comprised blood. Source of these receptors: a young man in good health.

The chain couples TRBV4-2 to TRBJ1-4; D remains ambiguous. CDR1 LGHNA and CDR2 YNFKEQ come from the germline V gene. The CDR3 runs 15 residues. V was clipped by 4 bases and J by 3 bases, with 12 bases between them. The CDR3: CASSRTRPPNEKLFF. The CDR3 DNA reads TGTGCCAGCAGCCGGACGCGTCCGCCTAATGAAAAACTGTTTTTT.

The rearrangement uses TRBV25-1 and TRBJ1-2, with 7 bases that match TRBD1. V lost 5 bases, J lost 6 bases, and 9 bases stayed unmatched. Germline loops: CDR1 MGHDK, CDR2 SYGVNS. CDR3 size: 14 residues. CDR3 region: CASSLDRGLNGYTF. DNA of the CDR3: TGTGCCAGCAGTCTAGATAGGGGGCTCAATGGCTACACCTTC.